This record covers a single T cell receptor beta chain. Its antigen is still unknown. This entry is derived from a study of CXCR3-negative and CXCR3-positive naive CD8 T cells (dated by TCRdb to between 2018 and 2020). For the wider study: In total, about 135 million TRB reads were obtained, corresponding to roughly 1.5 +/- 0.3 million reads per library. Diversity and physicochemical repertoire analyses were performed on about ten donors pooled from two independent experiments. TRBV-TRBJ cluster analysis included naive subsets from five or six donors and memory cells from 3 donors. General findings and caveats noted by the study authors: Similar TRBV-TRBJ usage was shown by naive CXCR3-negative and CXCR3-positive cells from the same donor, whereas distinct patterns were shown by memory cells. Compared with CXCR3-negative naive cells, CXCR3-positive naive cells had TRB CDR3s with higher hydrophobicity (lower Kidera factor 4), lower energy, and higher strength and volume indices. Because surface CD5, which is linked to self-reactivity in mice, was comparable between the naive subsets, TCR interaction strength was also inferred from the physicochemical properties of TRB CDR3s. Freshly isolated PBMCs were used for most assays because CXCR3 expression partially decreased after cryopreservation. Comparably high repertoire diversity was found in both naive subsets, whereas much lower repertoire diversity was found in memory CD8+ T cells.

For every CD8+ T cell subset, approximately 300,000 cells were flow-sorted straight into RLT lysis buffer, and each subset was sorted in triplicate. To keep memory contaminants out, a stringent definition of naive CD8+ T cells was applied: CD45RO-CCR7+CD27+CD95-. Peripheral blood mononuclear cells were isolated from buffy coats using standard density gradient centrifugation. Naive CXCR3-negative and CXCR3-positive CD8+ T cells were flow-sorted on a FACSAria III. An RNeasy Mini Kit was used to extract total RNA from the sorted cells. The sequencer listed for this sample is NextSeq 550. The Human TCR Profiling Kit (MiLaboratory) was used to prepare UMI-labeled 5' RACE TRB cDNA libraries. cDNA synthesis used the entire amount of extracted RNA, and PCR amplification then used the entire amount of cDNA produced. Libraries were prepared in parallel using an identical number of PCR cycles. As for the authors' bioinformatics: With a requirement of at least two reads per UMI, MIGEC and MiXCR extracted about 50,000 +/- 10,000 unique UMI-labeled TRB cDNA molecules per library. On average, approximately 40,000 +/- 10,000 functional in-frame TRB CDR3 nucleotide clonotypes lacking stop codons were found per library. Diversity metrics, including normalized Shannon-Wiener and Chao1, were computed in VDJtools after downsampling to 5000 UMI-labeled TRB molecules per sample. For the central five CDR3 residues, VDJtools calculated physicochemical properties weighted by clonotype size, namely interaction energy, strength, volume and Kidera factor 4. The reads went through TCRdb reprocessing, and each CDR3 protein sequence gets one entry with no DNA. It is TCRdb's table, rather than the study itself, that gives the V and J calls and clone size. The sample table on file contains about 130,000 distinct CDR3 sequences. The ten largest clones add up to around 0.5% of the sample.

The sequenced sample was naive CXCR3- CD8+ T cells from blood. Explained via the paper, the cell subset or site label denotes: CD45RO-CCR7+CD27+CD95- naive CD8+ T cells lacking CXCR3 (TNR3-). This receptor was taken from a human donor in good health. Some clones in this sample may be carry-over from other donors' samples.

CDR3 sequence: CASSPSRLARLWSYEQYF. The chain joins TRBV7-4 to TRBJ2-7; the D call from TCRdb, TRBD2, cannot be confirmed without DNA. The CDR3 sequence holds 18 residues, the cysteine and phenylalanine included. No DNA is listed. The germline V gene supplies CDR1 SGHVT and CDR2 SQSDAQ.